What follows describes a single TCR beta chain. As yet, its antigen is unknown. The source of the sample is a study of vaccination effects on CD4 cells after COVID-19. When nine to ten days of culture had elapsed, CD4+ T cells were isolated. Looked up from germline, CDR1 is SGHVS and CDR2 is FQNEAQ. The V end was cut by 1 base, the J end by 0 bases, with 10 bases between. The CDR3 extends over 15 amino acids. Measured with immunoSEQ multiplex PCR; TCRdb has only the in-frame clones, and not every one. The sample includes tens of thousands of clones, just over 70% of them seen just once. The chain joins TRBV7-8 to TRBJ2-7; maybe TRBD2 (6 bases). Sequencing was performed on CD4+ T cells from PBMCs cultured without peptide, taken before COVID-19 vaccination. The source of this sequence is a human donor who had a prior SARS-CoV-2 infection. CDR3: CASSLEPGVSYEQYF. The CDR3 DNA sequence: TGTGCCAGCAGCTTAGAGCCGGGGGTCTCCTACGAGCAGTACTTC.